The clone carrying this T cell receptor (beta chain) came up a few times. Its specificity is not known. V was shortened by 4 bases and J by 4 bases, with 17 bases between the two germline ends. Germline lookup yields CDR1 ENHRY and CDR2 SYGVKD. The CDR3 runs to 15 residues. The unsorted samples took 90 million or so PBMCs to get genomic DNA. This specimen belongs to a study of shared clonotypes between healthy human individuals. Whole-study results and caveats: The researchers took only blood, and tissue repertoires probably look different.

The assay was immunoSEQ multiplex PCR, and TCRdb's table has in-frame clones only and misses some. The profile shows about 470,000 clones, roughly 80% of them singletons. The receptor's source is a woman in her 40s in good health. Some clones in this sample may be carry-over from other donors' samples. Sequencing was done on a sample of PBMCs. The chain recombines TRBV10-3 with TRBJ2-7; a weak D match, TRBD2 (6 bases). DNA for the CDR3: TGTGCCATCAGTGGGGGACTGGGGAGAGATTACGAGCAGTACTTC. Translation gives CAISGGLGRDYEQYF.